This paragraph covers one TCR beta chain sequence. Its antigen is not known. These data belong to a study of brain T cells in children with intractable seizures. The CDR3 runs to 16 residues. Germline values: CDR1 MDHEN, CDR2 SYDVKM. V was shortened by 4 bases and J by 0 bases, with 14 bases between the two germline ends. Surgery cases with the highest brain T cell transcript signatures were chosen for sequencing. Study-wide results and caveats: Among the top 50 brain clones were public and private clonotypes. Clones missing pre-surgery may reflect undersampling of that blood sample.

Generated by immunoSEQ multiplex PCR, the TCRdb table keeps only in-frame clones and is missing some. Of about 550 clones in the sample, 65% to 80% were seen once. This specimen was resected brain tissue, taken at surgery. The chain is built from TRBV28 and TRBJ2-3; perhaps TRBD1 as D (5 bases). This TCR was sampled from a boy aged 10-17 years with tuberous sclerosis and intractable seizures. CDR3 protein: CASSSLGRTSTDTQYF. CDR3 nucleotides: TGTGCCAGCAGTTCCCTCGGGCGGACAAGCACAGATACGCAGTATTTT.